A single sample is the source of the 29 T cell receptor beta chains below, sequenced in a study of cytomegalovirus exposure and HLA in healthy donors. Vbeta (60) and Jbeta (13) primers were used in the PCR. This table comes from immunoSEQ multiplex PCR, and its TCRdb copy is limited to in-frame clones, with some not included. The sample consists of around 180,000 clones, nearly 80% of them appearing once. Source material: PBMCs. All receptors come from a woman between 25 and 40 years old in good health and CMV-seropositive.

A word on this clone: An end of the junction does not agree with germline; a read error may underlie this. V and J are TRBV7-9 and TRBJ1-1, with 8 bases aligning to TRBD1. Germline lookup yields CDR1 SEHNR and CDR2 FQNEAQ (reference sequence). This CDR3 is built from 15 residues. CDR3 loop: CSSSRMTGENTEAFF. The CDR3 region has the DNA TGTTCCAGCAGCCGGATGACAGGGGAGAACACTGAAGCTTTCTTT.

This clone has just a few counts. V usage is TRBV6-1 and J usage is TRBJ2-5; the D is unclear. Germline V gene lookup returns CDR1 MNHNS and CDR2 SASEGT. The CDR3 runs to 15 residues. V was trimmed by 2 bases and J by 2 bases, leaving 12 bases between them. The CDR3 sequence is CASSEPPEFQETQYF. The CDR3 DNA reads TGTGCCAGCAGTGAACCCCCAGAATTTCAAGAGACCCAGTACTTC.

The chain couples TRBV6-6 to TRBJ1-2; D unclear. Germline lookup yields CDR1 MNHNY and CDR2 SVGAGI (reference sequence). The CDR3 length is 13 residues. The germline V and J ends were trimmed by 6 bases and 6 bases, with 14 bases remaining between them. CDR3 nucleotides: TGTGCCAGCAGATGGGAGGGTTGGGATGGCTACACCTTC. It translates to CASRWEGWDGYTF.

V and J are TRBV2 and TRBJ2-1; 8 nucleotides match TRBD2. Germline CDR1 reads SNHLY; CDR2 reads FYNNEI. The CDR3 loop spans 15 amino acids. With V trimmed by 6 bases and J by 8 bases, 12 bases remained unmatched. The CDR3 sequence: CASSAHSGGPDEQFF. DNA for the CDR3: TGTGCCAGCAGCGCTCATTCGGGGGGGCCGGATGAGCAGTTCTTC.

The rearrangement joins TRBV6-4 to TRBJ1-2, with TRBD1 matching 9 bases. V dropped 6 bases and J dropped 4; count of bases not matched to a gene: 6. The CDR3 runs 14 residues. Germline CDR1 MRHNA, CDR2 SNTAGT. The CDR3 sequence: CASSFPGQGYGYTF. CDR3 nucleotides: TGTGCCAGCAGCTTCCCGGGACAGGGCTATGGCTACACCTTC.

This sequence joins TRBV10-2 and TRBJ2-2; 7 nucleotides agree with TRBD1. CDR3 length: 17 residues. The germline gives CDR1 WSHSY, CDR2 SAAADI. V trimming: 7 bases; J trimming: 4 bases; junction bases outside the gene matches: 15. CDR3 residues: CASTPKAGQDRTGELFF. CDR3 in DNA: TGCGCCAGCACCCCGAAAGCCGGACAGGATCGCACCGGGGAGCTGTTTTTT.

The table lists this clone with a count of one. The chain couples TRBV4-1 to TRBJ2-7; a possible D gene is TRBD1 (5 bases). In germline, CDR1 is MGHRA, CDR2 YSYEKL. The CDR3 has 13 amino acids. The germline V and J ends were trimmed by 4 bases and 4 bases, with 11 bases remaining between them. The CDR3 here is CASSRSTEYEQYF. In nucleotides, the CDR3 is TGCGCCAGCAGCCGCTCGACAGAGTACGAGCAGTACTTC.

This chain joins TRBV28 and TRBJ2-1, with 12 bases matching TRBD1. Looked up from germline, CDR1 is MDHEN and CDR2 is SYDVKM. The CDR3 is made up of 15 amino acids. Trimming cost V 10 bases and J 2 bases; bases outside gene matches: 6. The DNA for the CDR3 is TGTGCCAACGGGGGACAGGGGGCTGCCTACAATGAGCAGTTCTTC. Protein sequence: CANGGQGAAYNEQFF.

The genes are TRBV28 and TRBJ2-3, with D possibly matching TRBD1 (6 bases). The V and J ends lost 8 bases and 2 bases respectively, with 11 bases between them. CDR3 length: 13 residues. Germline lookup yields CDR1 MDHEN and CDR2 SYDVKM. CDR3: CASRTVATDTQYF. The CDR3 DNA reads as TGTGCCAGCCGGACAGTAGCCACAGATACGCAGTATTTT.

CDR3 protein: CASSPAGYTEAFF. The CDR3, as DNA: TGTGCCAGCAGTCCGGCAGGGTACACTGAAGCTTTCTTT. The chain employs TRBV27 and TRBJ1-1, with D tentatively TRBD1 (5 bases). CDR3 length: 13 residues. V lost 5 bases and J lost 3, with 10 bases in between. Germline-derived CDR1 and CDR2 are MNHEY and SMNVEV (reference sequence).

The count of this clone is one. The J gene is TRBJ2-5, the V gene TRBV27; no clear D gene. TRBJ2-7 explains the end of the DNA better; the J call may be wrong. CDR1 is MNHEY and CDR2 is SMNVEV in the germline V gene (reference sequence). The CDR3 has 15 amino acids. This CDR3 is CASSLARQQEYEQYF. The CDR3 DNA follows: TGTGCCAGCAGTTTAGCTAGGCAGCAAGAGTACGAGCAGTACTTC.

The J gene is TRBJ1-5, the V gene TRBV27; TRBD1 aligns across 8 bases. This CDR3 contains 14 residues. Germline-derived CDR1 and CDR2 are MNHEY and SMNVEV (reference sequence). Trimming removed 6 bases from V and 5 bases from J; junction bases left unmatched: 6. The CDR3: CASSPGQGYQPQHF. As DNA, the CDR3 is TGTGCCAGCAGCCCTGGACAGGGATATCAGCCCCAGCATTTT.

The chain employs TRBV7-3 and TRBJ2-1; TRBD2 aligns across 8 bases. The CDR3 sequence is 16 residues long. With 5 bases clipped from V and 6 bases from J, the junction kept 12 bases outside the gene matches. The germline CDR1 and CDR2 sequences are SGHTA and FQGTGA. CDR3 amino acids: CASSPAAGATTNEQFF. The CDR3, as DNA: TGTGCCAGCAGCCCCGCAGCGGGGGCCACCACCAATGAGCAGTTCTTC.

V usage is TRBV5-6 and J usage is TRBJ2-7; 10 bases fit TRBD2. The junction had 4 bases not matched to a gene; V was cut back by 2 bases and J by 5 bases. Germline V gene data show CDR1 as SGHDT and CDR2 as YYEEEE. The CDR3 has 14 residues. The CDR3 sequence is CASSFSGRGDEQYF. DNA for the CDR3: TGTGCCAGCAGCTTCAGCGGGAGGGGGGACGAGCAGTACTTC. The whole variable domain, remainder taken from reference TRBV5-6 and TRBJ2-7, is DAGVTQSPTHLIKTRGQQVTLRCSPKSGHDTVSWYQQALGQGPQFIFQYYEEEERQRGNFPDRFSGHQFPNYSSELNVNALLLGDSALYLCASSFSGRGDEQYFGPGTRLTVT.

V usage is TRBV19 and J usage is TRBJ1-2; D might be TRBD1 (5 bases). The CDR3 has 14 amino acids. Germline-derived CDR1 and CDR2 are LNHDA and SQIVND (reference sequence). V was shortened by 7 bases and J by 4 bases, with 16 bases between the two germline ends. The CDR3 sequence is CASTKTRGGYGYTF. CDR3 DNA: TGTGCCAGTACCAAAACAAGGGGTGGCTATGGCTACACCTTC.

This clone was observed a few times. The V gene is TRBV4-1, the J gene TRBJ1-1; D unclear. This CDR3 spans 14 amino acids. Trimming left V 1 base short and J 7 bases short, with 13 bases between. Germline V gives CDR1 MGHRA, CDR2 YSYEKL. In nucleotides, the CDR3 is TGCGCCAGCAGCCAAGCAGCACAGTCAAGTGAAGCTTTCTTT. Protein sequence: CASSQAAQSSEAFF.

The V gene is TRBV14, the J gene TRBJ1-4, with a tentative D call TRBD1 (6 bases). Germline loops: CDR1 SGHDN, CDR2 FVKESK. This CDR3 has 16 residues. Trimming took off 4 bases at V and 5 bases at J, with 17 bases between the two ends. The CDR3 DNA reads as TGTGCCAGCAGCCCGACCCTAGAGAGGGGGAATGAAAAACTGTTTTTT. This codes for CASSPTLERGNEKLFF.

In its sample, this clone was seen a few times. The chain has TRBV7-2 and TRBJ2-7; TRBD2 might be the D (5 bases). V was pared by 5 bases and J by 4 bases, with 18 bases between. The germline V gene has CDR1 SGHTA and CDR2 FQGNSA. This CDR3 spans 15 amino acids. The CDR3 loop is CASSHHRGSGYEQYF. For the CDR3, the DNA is TGTGCCAGCAGCCACCACAGAGGGAGTGGATACGAGCAGTACTTC.

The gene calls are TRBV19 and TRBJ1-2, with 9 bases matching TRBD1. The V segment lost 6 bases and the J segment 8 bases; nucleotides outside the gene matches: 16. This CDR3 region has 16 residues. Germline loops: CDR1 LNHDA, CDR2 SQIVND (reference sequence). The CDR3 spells CASSKSPWTGEKGYTF. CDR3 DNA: TGTGCCAGTAGCAAATCACCATGGACAGGGGAAAAGGGCTACACCTTC.

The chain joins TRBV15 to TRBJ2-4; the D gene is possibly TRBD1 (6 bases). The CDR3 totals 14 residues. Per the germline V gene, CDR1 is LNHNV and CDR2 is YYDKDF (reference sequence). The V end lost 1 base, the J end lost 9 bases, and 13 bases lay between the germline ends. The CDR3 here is CATSRAGDLSIQYF. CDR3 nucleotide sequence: TGTGCCACCAGCAGAGCAGGGGATCTTAGCATTCAGTACTTC.

The CDR3 region is CASSSYRGGTEAFF. In DNA, the CDR3 is TGTGCCAGCAGCTCCTACAGGGGCGGCACTGAAGCTTTCTTT. The chain combines TRBV5-6 with TRBJ1-1, with 7 nucleotides matching TRBD1. CDR3 size: 14 residues. Trimming took 3 bases from V and 4 from J; bases not matched to a gene: 6. The germline V gene has CDR1 SGHDT and CDR2 YYEEEE.

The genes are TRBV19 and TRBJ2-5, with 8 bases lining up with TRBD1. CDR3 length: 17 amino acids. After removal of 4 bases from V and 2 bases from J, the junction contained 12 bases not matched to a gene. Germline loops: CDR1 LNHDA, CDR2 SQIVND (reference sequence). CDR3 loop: CASSTPWTGNYQETQYF. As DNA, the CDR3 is TGTGCCAGTAGTACACCCTGGACAGGGAACTATCAAGAGACCCAGTACTTC.

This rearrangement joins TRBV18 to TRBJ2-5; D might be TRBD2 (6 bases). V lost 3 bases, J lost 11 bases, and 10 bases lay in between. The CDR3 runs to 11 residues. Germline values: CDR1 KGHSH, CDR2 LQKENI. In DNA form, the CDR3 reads TGTGCCAGCTCACCGGGGGAGGAGCAGTACTTC. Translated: CASSPGEEQYF.

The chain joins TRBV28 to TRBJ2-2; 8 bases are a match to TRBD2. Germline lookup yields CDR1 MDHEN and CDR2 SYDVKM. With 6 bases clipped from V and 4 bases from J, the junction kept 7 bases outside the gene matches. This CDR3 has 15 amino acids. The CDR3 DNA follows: TGTGCCAGCAGCGTACTCGCGGGGGGCACCGGGGAGCTGTTTTTT. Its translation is CASSVLAGGTGELFF.

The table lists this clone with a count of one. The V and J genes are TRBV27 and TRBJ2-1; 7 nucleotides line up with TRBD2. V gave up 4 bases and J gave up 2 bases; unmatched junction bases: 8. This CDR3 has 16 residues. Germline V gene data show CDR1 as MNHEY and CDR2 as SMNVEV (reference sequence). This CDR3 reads CASSYEWTRAYNEQFF. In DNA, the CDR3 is TGTGCCAGCAGTTATGAATGGACTAGGGCCTACAATGAGCAGTTCTTC.

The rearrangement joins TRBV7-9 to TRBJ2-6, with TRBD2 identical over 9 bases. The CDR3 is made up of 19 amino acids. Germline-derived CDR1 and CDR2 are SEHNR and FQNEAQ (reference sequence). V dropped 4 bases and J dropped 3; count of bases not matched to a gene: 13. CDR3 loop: CASSSRGGLAGFGANVLTF. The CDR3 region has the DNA TGTGCCAGCAGCTCTCGGGGGGGGCTAGCGGGATTTGGGGCCAACGTCCTGACTTTC.

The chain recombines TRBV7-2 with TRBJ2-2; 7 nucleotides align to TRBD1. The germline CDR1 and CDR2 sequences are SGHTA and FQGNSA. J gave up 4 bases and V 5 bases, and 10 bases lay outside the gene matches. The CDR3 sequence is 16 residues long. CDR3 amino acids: CASSNGARGITGELFF. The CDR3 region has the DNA TGTGCCAGCAGCAACGGGGCCAGGGGGATCACCGGGGAGCTGTTTTTT.

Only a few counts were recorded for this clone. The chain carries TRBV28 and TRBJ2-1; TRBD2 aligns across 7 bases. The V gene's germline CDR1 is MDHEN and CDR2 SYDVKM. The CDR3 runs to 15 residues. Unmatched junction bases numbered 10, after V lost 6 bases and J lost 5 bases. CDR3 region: CASRPWGEGDNEQFF. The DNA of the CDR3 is TGTGCCAGCAGGCCCTGGGGGGAGGGAGACAATGAGCAGTTCTTC.

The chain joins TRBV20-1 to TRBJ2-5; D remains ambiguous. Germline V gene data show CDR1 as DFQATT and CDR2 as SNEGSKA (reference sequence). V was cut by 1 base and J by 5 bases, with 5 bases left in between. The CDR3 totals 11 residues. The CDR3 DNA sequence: TGCAGTGCTAGAGCGTCGGAGACCCAGTACTTC. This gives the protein CSARASETQYF.